Sequencing of this TCR beta chain was carried out in a study of blood T cells in healthy people across ages. V was pared by 1 base and J by 4 bases, with 8 bases of the junction left unmatched. The CDR3 is 16 amino acids. CDR1 and CDR2 from the germline V gene are SGHTA and FQGNSA. This clonotype was counted at least ten times. A second PCR, run for about 6 to 12 cycles, used a sample-barcoded 5' primer plus a J-beta primer mix. TCRdb used MiXCR to reprocess the 5' RACE reads, holding one entry per CDR3 protein. The sample lists more than 800,000 distinct CDR3 sequences, under 35% occurring once. The sample comprised blood. The sequence was obtained from an elderly woman in good health. J is TRBJ2-5 and V is TRBV7-2; 8 bases align to TRBD1. The CDR3 protein is CASSLDGQGRRETQYF. DNA for the CDR3: TGTGCCAGCAGCTTAGACGGACAGGGTCGGCGAGAGACCCAGTACTTC.